The clone carrying this T cell receptor (beta chain) was counted a few times. Its target is not known. TCRdb reprocessed the RACE reads via MiXCR and lists one record per CDR3 protein. The repertoire includes about 130,000 distinct CDR3 sequences, around 8.3% of them detected once, and roughly 1.8% sits in the top ten. The data are from a study of human T cells and chemical hapten exposure. Overall study findings and caveats: TCRs whose frequency exceeded 1 in 1000 remained the same following DPC sensitization.

The time point here: healthy volunteer bleed at 2 weeks. Blood, whole and unfractionated, served as the source for total RNA extraction. Trimming pared 6 bases from V and 7 bases from J, leaving 13 bases between. The CDR3 spans 14 residues. The germline V gene encodes CDR1 MNHEY and CDR2 SVGEGT. The clonotype comes from a male donor in good health. Some clones in this sample may be carry-over from other donors' samples. The chain combines TRBV6-2 or TRBV6-3 with TRBJ1-6, with D perhaps TRBD1 (6 bases). The specimen sequenced was whole blood. The CDR3 here is CASRNGQPNSPLHF. In DNA form, the CDR3 reads TGTGCCAGCAGGAACGGACAGCCAAATTCACCCCTCCACTTT.